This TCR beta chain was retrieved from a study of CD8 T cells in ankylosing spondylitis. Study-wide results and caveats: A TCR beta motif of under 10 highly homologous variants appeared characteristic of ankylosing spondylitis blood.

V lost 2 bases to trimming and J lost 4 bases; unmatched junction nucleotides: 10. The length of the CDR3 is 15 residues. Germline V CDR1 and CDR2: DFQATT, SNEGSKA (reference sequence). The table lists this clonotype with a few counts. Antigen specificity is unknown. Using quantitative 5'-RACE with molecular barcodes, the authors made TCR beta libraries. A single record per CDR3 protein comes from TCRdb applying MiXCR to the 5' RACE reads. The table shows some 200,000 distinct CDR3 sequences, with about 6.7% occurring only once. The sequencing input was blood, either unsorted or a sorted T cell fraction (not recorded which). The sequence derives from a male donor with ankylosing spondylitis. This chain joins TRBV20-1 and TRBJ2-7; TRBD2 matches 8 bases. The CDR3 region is CSARPLGAGGYEQYF. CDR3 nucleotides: TGCAGTGCTAGACCTCTTGGGGCGGGAGGATACGAGCAGTACTTC.